Shown below are 14 T cell receptor beta chains from a single sample sequenced in a study of cytomegalovirus exposure and HLA in healthy donors. Use of 60 Vbeta and 13 Jbeta primers characterized the PCR. TCRdb's table, derived via immunoSEQ multiplex PCR, lists solely in-frame clones and lacks some. The sample lists approximately 120,000 clones; roughly 80% were seen once. The material sequenced was PBMCs. The receptor source for this set is a man younger than 40 in good health and CMV-seropositive.

Only one count was recorded for this clone. The chain links TRBV11-2 to TRBJ2-7; perhaps TRBD1 as D (5 bases). CDR1 and CDR2 (germline): SGHAT, FQNNGV. Trimming shortened V by 1 base and J by 6 bases, and 16 bases separated the two germline ends. CDR3 length equals 15 residues. This CDR3 is CASSLGFGANFEQYF. DNA of the CDR3: TGTGCCAGCAGCTTAGGGTTTGGGGCCAATTTCGAGCAGTACTTC.

This rearrangement joins TRBV4-3 to TRBJ2-5; possibly TRBD2 for D (5 bases). Germline assignment: CDR1 LGHNA and CDR2 YSLEER. The CDR3 has 15 amino acids. V was clipped by 0 bases and J by 3 bases, with 11 bases between them. Written as DNA, the CDR3 is TGCGCCAGCAGCCAAGATAGCGTCAGTAAAGAGACCCAGTACTTC. This encodes CASSQDSVSKETQYF.

The chain has TRBV5-6 and TRBJ2-2, with TRBD2 as a possible D gene (6 bases). Germline V gene lookup returns CDR1 SGHDT and CDR2 YYEEEE. The CDR3 has 15 amino acids. Trimming took off 1 base at V and 3 bases at J, with 10 bases between the two ends. CDR3 nucleotides: TGTGCCAGCAGCTTGCTGGGGGGTGACACCGGGGAGCTGTTTTTT. Its protein product is CASSLLGGDTGELFF.

The rearrangement uses TRBV6-5 and TRBJ2-7; TRBD2 matches at 9 bases. Germline-derived CDR1 and CDR2 are MNHEY and SVGAGI. CDR3 length: 15 amino acids. V shed 5 bases, J shed 4 bases, and the junction held 9 bases outside the gene matches. CDR3 region: CASSVLAGPHYEQYF. The CDR3 bases are TGTGCCAGCAGTGTTCTAGCGGGACCTCATTACGAGCAGTACTTC.

V usage is TRBV6-1 and J usage is TRBJ2-7, with 14 bases aligning to TRBD2. The CDR3 contains 14 residues. Germline trimming cut 8 bases from V and 4 bases from J; bases unmatched to any gene: 4. Germline V gives CDR1 MNHNS, CDR2 SASEGT. CDR3: CASCRLAGGYEQYF. The CDR3 nucleotides are TGTGCCAGCTGTAGACTAGCGGGAGGGTACGAGCAGTACTTC.

V usage is TRBV4-3 and J usage is TRBJ2-5; D possibly corresponds to TRBD1 (5 bases). The CDR3 runs 14 residues. V was clipped by 4 bases and J by 2 bases, with 11 bases between them. The V gene's germline CDR1 is LGHNA and CDR2 YSLEER. The CDR3 spells CASSPRHRQETQYF. CDR3 DNA: TGCGCCAGCAGCCCACGTCACAGGCAAGAGACCCAGTACTTC.

The rearrangement uses TRBV29-1 and TRBJ2-6; the D is unclear. Per the germline V gene, CDR1 is SQVTM and CDR2 is ANQGSEA. The CDR3 contains 13 residues. Deletions cut 5 bases from V and 2 bases from J, with 7 bases between. CDR3 in DNA: TGCAGCGTTTTCGCGGCTGGGGCCAACGTCCTGACTTTC. Protein product: CSVFAAGANVLTF.

The rearrangement links TRBV5-6 to TRBJ2-1, with 10 bases lining up with TRBD2. Unmatched junction bases numbered 4, after V lost 1 base and J lost 3 bases. The germline V gene encodes CDR1 SGHDT and CDR2 YYEEEE. The length of the CDR3 is 16 residues. CDR3 sequence reads: CASSLLLAGVYNEQFF. The CDR3 coding sequence is TGTGCCAGCAGCTTGTTGCTAGCGGGAGTCTACAATGAGCAGTTCTTC. The full variable domain, completed using reference TRBV5-6 and TRBJ2-1, is DAGVTQSPTHLIKTRGQQVTLRCSPKSGHDTVSWYQQALGQGPQFIFQYYEEEERQRGNFPDRFSGHQFPNYSSELNVNALLLGDSALYLCASSLLLAGVYNEQFFGPGTRLTVL.

This chain uses TRBV30 with TRBJ1-1; TRBD1 matches at 8 bases. The CDR3 consists of 14 residues. Germline CDR1 GTSNPN, CDR2 SVGIG (reference sequence). J gave up 1 base and V 2 bases, and 3 bases lay outside the gene matches. The CDR3 loop is CAWSPGQGNTEAFF. CDR3 nucleotides: TGTGCCTGGAGTCCCGGACAGGGGAACACTGAAGCTTTCTTT.

J is TRBJ2-7 and V is TRBV28; TRBD1 matches at 9 bases. Germline V gives CDR1 MDHEN, CDR2 SYDVKM. V shed 6 bases and J 4 bases; nucleotides not matched to a gene: 4. CDR3 size: 13 residues. CDR3 nucleotides: TGTGCCAGCAGGGAACAGGGGGCGTACGAGCAGTACTTC. Its translation is CASREQGAYEQYF.

The chain couples TRBV11-2 to TRBJ2-7, with D possibly matching TRBD1 (6 bases). Germline V gene lookup returns CDR1 SGHAT and CDR2 FQNNGV. V was shortened by 4 bases and J by 7 bases, with 17 bases between the two germline ends. The CDR3 loop spans 14 amino acids. The CDR3 is CASSSGQLSEEQYF. The CDR3, as DNA: TGTGCCAGCAGCTCCGGACAGCTTTCTGAGGAGCAGTACTTC.

The chain employs TRBV19 and TRBJ2-3; the match to TRBD2 covers 7 bases. This CDR3 has 16 amino acids. From germline, CDR1 is LNHDA and CDR2 SQIVND (reference sequence). With V trimmed by 0 bases and J by 5 bases, 8 bases remained unmatched. The CDR3 spells CASSIDLPGGLDTQYF. The CDR3, as DNA: TGTGCCAGTAGTATAGATCTGCCGGGAGGACTAGATACGCAGTATTTT.

The chain is built from TRBV6-5 and TRBJ1-2; 8 nucleotides align to TRBD1. The CDR3 runs to 11 residues. J was trimmed by 6 bases and V by 8 bases; bases with no gene match: 2. Germline V gives CDR1 MNHEY, CDR2 SVGAGI. The CDR3 region is CASGQGHGYTF. DNA of the CDR3: TGTGCCAGCGGACAGGGCCATGGCTACACCTTC.

This chain joins TRBV7-2 and TRBJ2-5; D gene uncertain. The length of the CDR3 is 12 residues. With 5 bases removed from V and 0 bases from J, the gap between germline ends came to 4 bases. Germline loops: CDR1 SGHTA, CDR2 FQGNSA. The chain's CDR3 is CASSTYQETQYF. CDR3 nucleotide sequence: TGTGCCAGCAGCACATACCAAGAGACCCAGTACTTC.